A single sample is the source of the 8 T cell receptor beta chains below, sequenced in a study of sequential checkpoint blockade in melanoma. As to treatment: randomized to nivolumab then ipilimumab (arm A) or the reverse (arm B). Libraries were prepared by immunoSEQ multiplex PCR; TCRdb keeps only in-frame clonotypes and omits some of them. The sample lists 25,000 to 35,000 clones, 75% to 85% occurring once. Sequencing was performed on CD8+ T cells sorted from blood (inferred from file names), taken from a patient given nivolumab and ipilimumab in sequence. The receptors were sampled from a human donor with melanoma.

This clone was seen a few times. The chain has TRBV6-1 and TRBJ1-5; tentative D call: TRBD1 (5 bases). V shed 1 base and J shed 1 base, with 8 bases lying between them. The CDR3 length is 15 residues. Per the germline V gene, CDR1 is MNHNS and CDR2 is SASEGT. The CDR3 DNA follows: TGTGCCAGCAGTGAAGGGGGACTGAGCAATCAGCCCCAGCATTTT. It translates to CASSEGGLSNQPQHF.

V usage is TRBV7-2 and J usage is TRBJ2-5; D unclear. Germline CDR1 is SGHTA and CDR2 is FQGNSA. The CDR3 length is 16 residues. Trimming took 6 bases from V and 0 from J, leaving 17 bases between them. CDR3 sequence (DNA): TGTGCCAGCAGTTTTCCCCGGTCCGACAACCAAGAGACCCAGTACTTC. This codes for CASSFPRSDNQETQYF.

The chain uses TRBV9 and TRBJ1-2; D gene uncertain. The V and J ends lost 1 base and 4 bases respectively, with 11 bases between them. Germline CDR1 is SGDLS and CDR2 is YYNGEE. The CDR3 spans 14 residues. CDR3 residues: CASSVLSSGYGYTF. The CDR3 DNA follows: TGTGCCAGCAGCGTACTTTCTTCGGGCTATGGCTACACCTTC.

The J gene is TRBJ1-3, the V gene TRBV20-1; D is perhaps TRBD1 (5 bases). The germline V gene encodes CDR1 DFQATT and CDR2 SNEGSKA (reference sequence). The CDR3 consists of 11 residues. Trimming shortened V by 7 bases and J by 4 bases, and 8 bases separated the two germline ends. CDR3 protein: CSGRGGNTIYF. The CDR3 DNA is TGCAGTGGCCGGGGGGGAAACACCATATATTTT.

This chain uses TRBV9 with TRBJ2-7; D is perhaps TRBD2 (5 bases). V was clipped by 0 bases and J by 1 base, with 8 bases between them. Germline assignment: CDR1 SGDLS and CDR2 YYNGEE. The CDR3 is made up of 14 amino acids. Here the CDR3 DNA reads TGTGCCAGCAGCGTAGATCCGGGGTCCTACGAGCAGTACTTC. Protein: CASSVDPGSYEQYF.

V is TRBV28 and J is TRBJ2-7; 9 bases map to TRBD1. From germline, CDR1 is MDHEN and CDR2 SYDVKM. There are 14 residues in the CDR3. J was trimmed by 2 bases and V by 8 bases; bases with no gene match: 7. CDR3 nucleotide sequence: TGTGCCAGCGTCGACCGGGACAGGGCCTACGAGCAGTACTTC. Translation gives CASVDRDRAYEQYF. Looking up the rest from reference TRBV28 and TRBJ2-7 gives the full variable domain: DVKVTQSSRYLVKRTGEKVFLECVQDMDHENMFWYRQDPGLGLRLIYFSYDVKMKEKGDIPEGYSVSREKKERFSLILESASTNQTSMYLCASVDRDRAYEQYFGPGTRLTVT.

V and J are TRBV9 and TRBJ2-7; TRBD1 agrees at 10 bases. Trimming took 0 bases from V and 6 from J; bases not matched to a gene: 6. From germline, CDR1 is SGDLS and CDR2 YYNGEE. The CDR3 extends over 15 amino acids. The CDR3 loop reads CASSVGGTGAIEQYF. The CDR3 region has the DNA TGTGCCAGCAGCGTAGGGGGGACAGGGGCAATCGAGCAGTACTTC.

The chain is built from TRBV27 and TRBJ2-3; D gene unclear. The CDR3 contains 14 residues. Germline assignment: CDR1 MNHEY and CDR2 SMNVEV (reference sequence). The V end lost 0 bases, the J end lost 0 bases, and 4 bases lay between the germline ends. The CDR3 DNA sequence: TGTGCCAGCAGTTTATCCACTAGCACAGATACGCAGTATTTT. Translated: CASSLSTSTDTQYF.